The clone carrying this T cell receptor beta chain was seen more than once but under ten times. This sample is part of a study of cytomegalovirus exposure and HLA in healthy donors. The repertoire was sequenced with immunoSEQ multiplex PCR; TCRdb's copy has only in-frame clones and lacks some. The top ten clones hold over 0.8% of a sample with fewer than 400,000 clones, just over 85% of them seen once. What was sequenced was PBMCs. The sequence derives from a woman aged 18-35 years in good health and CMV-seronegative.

The CDR3 spells CASSLDPYTEAFF. CDR3 DNA: TGTGCCAGCAGCTTAGATCCGTACACTGAAGCTTTCTTT. The genes are TRBV11-2 and TRBJ1-1; D is ambiguous. The CDR3 is 13 amino acids. V was shortened by 0 bases and J by 3 bases, with 5 bases between the two germline ends. Germline V lookup: CDR1 SGHAT, CDR2 FQNNGV.